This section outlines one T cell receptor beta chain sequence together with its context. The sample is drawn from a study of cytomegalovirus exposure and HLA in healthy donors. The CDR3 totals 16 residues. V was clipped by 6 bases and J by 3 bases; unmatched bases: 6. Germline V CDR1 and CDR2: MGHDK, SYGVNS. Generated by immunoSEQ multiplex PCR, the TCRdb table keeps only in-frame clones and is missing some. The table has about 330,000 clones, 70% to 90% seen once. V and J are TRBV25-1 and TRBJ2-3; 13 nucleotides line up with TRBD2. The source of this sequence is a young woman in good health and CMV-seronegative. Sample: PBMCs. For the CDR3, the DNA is TGTGCCAGCAGATCCGGGACTAGCGGGAAGACAGATACGCAGTATTTT. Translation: CASRSGTSGKTDTQYF. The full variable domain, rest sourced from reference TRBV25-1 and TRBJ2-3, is EADIYQTPRYLVIGTGKKITLECSQTMGHDKMYWYQQDPGMELHLIHYSYGVNSTEKGDLSSESTVSRIRTEHFPLTLESARPSHTSQYLCASRSGTSGKTDTQYFGPGTRLTVL.